This is a list of T cell receptor beta chains from one sample in a study of CD8+CD57+ T cells in acquired aplastic anemia. TCRdb redid the calling of the reads with MiXCR, one entry per CDR3 protein. This sample has hundreds of thousands of distinct CDR3 sequences, with approximately 32% found just once. Material for sequencing was sorted CD4+, CD8+, or CD8+CD57+ T cells (not recorded which) from PBMCs. The receptors stem from a human donor with aplastic anemia. Both conserved end residues are part of each CDR3. D genes are given only for firm matches. Size is omitted from some rows. Given values are once, few, many or a class for expanded clones.

-	TRBV10-3	TRBJ1-1	-	TGTGCCACCGCCGATTGGGGGGGCAGTCCTGAAGCTCTCTTT	CATADWGGSPEALF
-	TRBV20-1	TRBJ1-1	TRBD1	TGCAGTGCTAGAGACTACAACCAGGGGGGTACTGAAGCTTTCTTT	CSARDYNQGGTEAFF
many	TRBV19	TRBJ2-1	-	TGTGCCAGTAGTATTCGGCAGGGTTTTGAGTTCTTC	CASSIRQGFEFF
many	TRBV19	TRBJ2-5	TRBD2	TGTGCCAGTAGTATGACCCTAGCGGAAGAGACCCAGTACTTC	CASSMTLAEETQYF
-	TRBV6-2/TRBV6-3	TRBJ1-3	-	TGTGCCAGCAGATACCCGCCTGGACGGCCAGCTGGAAACACCATATATTTT	CASRYPPGRPAGNTIYF
-	TRBV10-3	TRBJ1-5	-	TGTGCCAGCAGTTCGCGAACCGGGGGCCCTAGCAATCAGCCCCAGCATTTT	CASSSRTGGPSNQPQHF
many	TRBV7-8	TRBJ1-2	TRBD1	TGTGCCAGCAGCATGGACAGGGGCTATGGCTACACCTTC	CASSMDRGYGYTF
-	TRBV2	TRBJ1-1	-	TGTGCCAGCAGTGATAGGGTAATGAACACTGAAGCTTTCTTT	CASSDRVMNTEAFF
-	TRBV10-3	TRBJ2-3	-	TGTGCCATCAAAAGCACAGATACGCAGTATTTT	CAIKSTDTQYF
once	TRBV19	TRBJ2-6	TRBD1	TGTGCCAGTAGTCCTCCGGGACAGGGGGCACTTGGGGCCAACGTCCTGACTTTC	CASSPPGQGALGANVLTF
-	TRBV10-3	TRBJ2-5	TRBD2	TGTGCCATCAGTGGCCCGGGACTAGCGGGAGGGGCGGAGACCCAGTACTTC	CAISGPGLAGGAETQYF
-	TRBV27	TRBJ1-2	TRBD1	TGTGCCAGCAGTTTAGGGACAGGCCCTAACTATGGCTACACCTTC	CASSLGTGPNYGYTF
few	TRBV6-4	TRBJ1-3	-	TGTGCCAGCAGCGACTCGACCCTAGGGCGAAACACCATATATTTT	CASSDSTLGRNTIYF
many	TRBV10-3	TRBJ1-4	-	TGTGCCATCAGTGAAGGGTGGGAAAAACTGTTTTTT	CAISEGWEKLFF
many	TRBV25-1	TRBJ1-3	-	TGTGCCAGCAGCGGGGCGTGGATTTTTGGAAACACCATATATTTT	CASSGAWIFGNTIYF
many	TRBV5-1	TRBJ1-2	-	TGCGCCAGCAGCGTGGACGGTAACTATGGCTACACCTTC	CASSVDGNYGYTF
-	TRBV7-8	TRBJ2-6	TRBD2	TGTGCCAGCAGACTAGCGGGAGCCGGGGCCAACGTCCTGACTTTC	CASRLAGAGANVLTF
-	TRBV14	TRBJ2-1	TRBD2	TGTGCCAGCAGCCATATACTAGCGGGGACGATCGGCACCTACAATGAGCAGTTCTTC	CASSHILAGTIGTYNEQFF
few	TRBV19	TRBJ1-5	-	TGTGCCAGTACTCAGAGTCCGACGGGAAAAAATCAGCCCCAGCATTTT	CASTQSPTGKNQPQHF
many	TRBV24-1	TRBJ2-1	-	TGTGCCACCAGTGATTTGGCACATGCGAATGAGCAGTTCTTC	CATSDLAHANEQFF
few	TRBV28	TRBJ1-2	-	TGTGCCAGCAGTCCCGCTACGGGGAAAGGCTACACCTTC	CASSPATGKGYTF
few	TRBV11-1	TRBJ2-1	-	TGTGCCAGCAGCTCCTATCGGGAGCCACCCTACAATGAGCAGTTCTTC	CASSSYREPPYNEQFF
-	TRBV20-1	TRBJ2-1	-	TGCAGTGCTAGAGATCCCCAGGTACTCCTGGACAATGAGCAGTTCTTC	CSARDPQVLLDNEQFF